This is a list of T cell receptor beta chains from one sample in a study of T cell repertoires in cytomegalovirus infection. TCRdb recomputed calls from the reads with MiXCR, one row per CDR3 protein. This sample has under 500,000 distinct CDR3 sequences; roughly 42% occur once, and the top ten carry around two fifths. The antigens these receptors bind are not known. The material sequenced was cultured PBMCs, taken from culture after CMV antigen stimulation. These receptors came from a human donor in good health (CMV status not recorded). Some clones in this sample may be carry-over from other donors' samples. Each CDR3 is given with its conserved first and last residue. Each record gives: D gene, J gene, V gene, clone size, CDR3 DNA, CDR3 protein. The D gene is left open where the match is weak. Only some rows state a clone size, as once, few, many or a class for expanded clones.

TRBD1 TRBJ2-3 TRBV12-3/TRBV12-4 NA TGTGCCAGCAGTTTGACAGGAAGGGGGCAAGCAGATACGCAGTATTTT CASSLTGRGQADTQYF
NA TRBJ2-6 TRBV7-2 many TGTGCCAGCAGCTCGGCAGTGGCTGGGGCCAACGTCCTGACTTTC CASSSAVAGANVLTF
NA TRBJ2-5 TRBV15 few TGTGCCACCAGCTGGGGACTGGAGGAGACCCAGTACTTC CATSWGLEETQYF
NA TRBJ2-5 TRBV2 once TGTGCCAGCAGTGAAGGGGGGACGATTGAGACCCAGTACTTC CASSEGGTIETQYF
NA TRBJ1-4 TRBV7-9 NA TGTGCCAGCAGCCCAACAGGGAACAATGAAAAACTGTTTTTT CASSPTGNNEKLFF
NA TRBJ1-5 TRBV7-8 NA TGTGCCAGCAACCCGCTAAACAGAGATCAGCCCCAGCATTTT CASNPLNRDQPQHF
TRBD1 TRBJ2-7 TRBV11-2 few TGTGCCAGCAGCTACTGGAGGACAGGGACCGAGCAGTACTTC CASSYWRTGTEQYF
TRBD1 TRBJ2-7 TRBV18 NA TGTGCCAGCTCACCAAAATCAGGGGGTCAACTCTACGAGCAGTACTTC CASSPKSGGQLYEQYF
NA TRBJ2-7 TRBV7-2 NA TGTGCCAGCAGCTTCGCTAGGGCTTACGAGCAGTACTTC CASSFARAYEQYF
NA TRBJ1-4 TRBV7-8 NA TGTGCCAGCAGCTTAGCTCACAGGCCTAATGAAAAACTGTTTTTT CASSLAHRPNEKLFF
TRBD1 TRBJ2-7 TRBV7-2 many TGTGCCAGCAGCCCCGGACAGGGACCCTACGAGCAGTACTTC CASSPGQGPYEQYF
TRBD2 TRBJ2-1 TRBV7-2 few TGTGCCAGCAGCTTAGTTGCGGGAGTGGGCTATGAGCAGTTCTTC CASSLVAGVGYEQFF
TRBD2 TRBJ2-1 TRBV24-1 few TGTGCCACCTTCGGTCTAGCGGACTCCTACAATGAGCAGTTCTTC CATFGLADSYNEQFF
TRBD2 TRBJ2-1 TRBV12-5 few TGTGCTAGTGGTTTGGTTAGCGGGGGTGACGTTGAGCAGTTCTTC CASGLVSGGDVEQFF
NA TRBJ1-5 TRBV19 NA TGTGCCAGTAGTAGAGCCGGGACCCGCGTTTTT CASSRAGTRVF
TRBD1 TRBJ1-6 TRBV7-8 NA TGTGCCAGCAGCTTACGGGGACAGGGCGCTTCACCCCTCCACTTT CASSLRGQGASPLHF
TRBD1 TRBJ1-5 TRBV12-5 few TGTGCTAGTTGGGACGACAGGGACGGCAATCAGCCCCAGCATTTT CASWDDRDGNQPQHF
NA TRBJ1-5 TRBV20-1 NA TGCAGTGCATCCTTCGACAGGTCTTATCAGCCCCAGCATTTT CSASFDRSYQPQHF
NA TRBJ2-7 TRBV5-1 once TGCGCCAGCAGCTCGCTTCCCCCCCGAATCGGGATCGGATCGACCGAGCAGTACTTC CASSSLPPRIGIGSTEQYF
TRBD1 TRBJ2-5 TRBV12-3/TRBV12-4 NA TGTGCCAGCAGTTCGACGGGACAGCGAACCGAGACCCAGTACTTC CASSSTGQRTETQYF
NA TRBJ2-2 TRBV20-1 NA TGCAGTGCTAGGGCCTTCACGGCAGGGCGGGGCGGGGAGCTGTTTTTT CSARAFTAGRGGELFF
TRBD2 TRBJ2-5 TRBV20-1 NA TGCAGTGCTCCTAGCGGAGGCCAAGAGACCCAGTACTTC CSAPSGGQETQYF
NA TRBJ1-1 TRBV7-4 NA TGTGCCAGCAGCTCAGGGGCCACTGAAGCTTTCTTT CASSSGATEAFF
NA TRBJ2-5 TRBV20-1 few TGCAGTGCAGAGATGTGGGACAACCAAGAGACCCAGTACTTC CSAEMWDNQETQYF
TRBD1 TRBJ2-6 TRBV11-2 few TGTGCCAGCAGCCACACAGGGGGCGCGAAACCTGGGGCCAACGTCCTGACTTTC CASSHTGGAKPGANVLTF
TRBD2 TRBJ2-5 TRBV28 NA TGTGCCAGCAGTATGTGGGGAGGGGAGACCCAGTACTTC CASSMWGGETQYF
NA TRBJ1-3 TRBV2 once TGTGCCAGCAGTGCCACCGAGATTTTCTCTGGAAACACCATATATTTT CASSATEIFSGNTIYF
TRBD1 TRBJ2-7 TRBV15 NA TGTGCCACCAGCGCGGGACAGGGGGCTTACGAGCAGTACTTC CATSAGQGAYEQYF
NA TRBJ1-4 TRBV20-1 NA TGCAGTGCTAGACTAGGGGATGAAAAACTGTTTTTT CSARLGDEKLFF
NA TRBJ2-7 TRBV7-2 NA TGTGCCAGCAGCTCCCCTGCCTCCGCGGTTGAGCAGTACTTC CASSSPASAVEQYF
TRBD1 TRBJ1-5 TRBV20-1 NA TGCAGTGTCGGGAGGGGGCTCAATCAGCCCCAGCATTTT CSVGRGLNQPQHF
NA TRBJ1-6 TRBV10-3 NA TGTGCCATCAGTGAAGGGGATAATTCACCCCTCCACTTT CAISEGDNSPLHF
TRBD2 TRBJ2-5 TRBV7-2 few TGTGCCAGCAGCTTAGGAGGGCGGGAGCTGGGAGAGACCCAGTACTTC CASSLGGRELGETQYF
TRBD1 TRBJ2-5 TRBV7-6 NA TGTGCCAGCAGCCCGGGGACAGCAGGCTACCAAGAGACCCAGTACTTC CASSPGTAGYQETQYF
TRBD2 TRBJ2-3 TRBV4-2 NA TGTGCCAGCAGCCAAAATACCCTAGCGGACCACACAGATACGCAGTATTTT CASSQNTLADHTDTQYF
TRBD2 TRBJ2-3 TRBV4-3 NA TGCGCCAGCAGCCAAGCTGGACTAGCCTCCCCGGCAGATACGCAGTATTTT CASSQAGLASPADTQYF
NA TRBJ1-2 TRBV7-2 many TGTGCCAGCAGCCCACCGGGACACACTTTCTATGGCTACACCTTC CASSPPGHTFYGYTF
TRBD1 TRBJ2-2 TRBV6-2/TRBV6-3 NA TGTGCCAGCAGTTCCGGGACAGACTACACCGGGGAGCTGTTTTTT CASSSGTDYTGELFF
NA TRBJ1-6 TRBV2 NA TGTGCCAGCAGTTCCCCGCGCCTCATCACGGGTTCACCCCTCCACTTT CASSSPRLITGSPLHF
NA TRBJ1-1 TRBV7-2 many TGTGCCAGCAGCTTAATCGGGAGCACTGAAGCTTTCTTT CASSLIGSTEAFF
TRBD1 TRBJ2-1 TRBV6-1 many TGTGCCAGCAGTTGGTCCAGTGGGACAGGTGTCTACAATGAGCAGTTCTTC CASSWSSGTGVYNEQFF